This TCR beta chain was identified during a study of tumor and adjacent non-tumor tissue in lung cancer. RNA was extracted from bulk tissue without any cell sorting. This non-tumor lung sample came from over 3 cm beyond the tumor edge. Three rounds of nested PCR, following a modified ARM-PCR protocol, produced the TCRbeta library. TCRdb reprocessed the multiplex PCR reads via MiXCR and lists one record per CDR3 protein. The sample contains about 75,000 distinct CDR3 sequences, about two thirds of which appear only once. The CDR3 consists of 15 residues. After removal of 2 bases from V and 5 bases from J, the junction contained 5 bases not matched to a gene. From germline, CDR1 is MNHEY and CDR2 SVGAGI. This clonotype was seen many times.

This clonotype was sampled from a woman aged 45-60 years with non-small cell lung cancer. The sample was distant non-tumor lung tissue. This chain links TRBV6-5 with TRBJ1-5; 8 bases align to TRBD1. CDR3 bases: TGTGCCAGCAGTTACACGACAGGGGTAGATCAGCCCCAGCATTTT. This translates into CASSYTTGVDQPQHF.